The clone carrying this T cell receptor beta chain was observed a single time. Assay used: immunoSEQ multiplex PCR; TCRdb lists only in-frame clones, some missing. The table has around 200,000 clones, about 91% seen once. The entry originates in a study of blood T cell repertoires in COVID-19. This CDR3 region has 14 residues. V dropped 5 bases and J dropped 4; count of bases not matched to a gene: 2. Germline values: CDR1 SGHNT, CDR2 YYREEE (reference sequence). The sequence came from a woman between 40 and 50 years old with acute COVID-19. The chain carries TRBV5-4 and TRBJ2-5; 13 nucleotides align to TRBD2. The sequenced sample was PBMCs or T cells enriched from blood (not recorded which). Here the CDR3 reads CASRLAGGVETQYF. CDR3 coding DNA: TGTGCCAGCAGACTAGCGGGGGGGGTAGAGACCCAGTACTTC.